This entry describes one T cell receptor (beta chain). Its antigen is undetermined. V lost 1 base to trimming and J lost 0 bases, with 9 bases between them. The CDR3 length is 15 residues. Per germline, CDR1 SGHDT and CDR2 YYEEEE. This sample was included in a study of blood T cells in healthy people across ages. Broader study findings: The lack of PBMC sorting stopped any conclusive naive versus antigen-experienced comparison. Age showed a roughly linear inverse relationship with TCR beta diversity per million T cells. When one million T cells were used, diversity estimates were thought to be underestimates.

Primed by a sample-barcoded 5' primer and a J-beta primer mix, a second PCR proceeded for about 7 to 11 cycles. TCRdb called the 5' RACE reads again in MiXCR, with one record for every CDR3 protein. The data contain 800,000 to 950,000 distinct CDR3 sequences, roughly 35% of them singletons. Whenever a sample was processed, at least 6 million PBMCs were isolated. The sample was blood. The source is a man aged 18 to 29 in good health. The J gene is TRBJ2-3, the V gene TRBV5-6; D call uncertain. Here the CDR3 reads CASSLPLISTDTQYF. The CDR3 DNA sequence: TGTGCCAGCAGCTTGCCCCTTATTAGCACAGATACGCAGTATTTT.